In this sample, the clone carrying this T cell receptor beta chain turned up many times. Its specificity is unknown. A single record per CDR3 protein comes from TCRdb applying MiXCR to the reads. The table records about 260,000 distinct CDR3 sequences, over 8% of them present only once. These data come from a study of T cell repertoires in cytomegalovirus infection. Germline loops: CDR1 ENHRY, CDR2 SYGVKD. The length of the CDR3 is 15 residues. Trimming took 3 bases from V and 0 from J, leaving 12 bases between them. Whole-study results and caveats: Carriers of CMV plus the relevant HLA were identified by cumulative public TCR beta family frequency.

The chain carries TRBV10-3 and TRBJ2-7; perhaps TRBD1 as D (6 bases). The source is a human donor in good health (CMV status not recorded). Some clones in this sample may be carry-over from other donors' samples. The sample consisted of PBMCs. Here the CDR3 reads CAISDSGTSSYEQYF. The CDR3 coding sequence is TGTGCCATCAGTGACTCCGGGACAAGCTCCTACGAGCAGTACTTC.